The 2 T cell receptor beta chains reported below all come from one sample, sequenced in a study of blood T cells in healthy people across ages. A second about 7 to 11 cycle PCR used barcoded and J-beta primers. TCRdb re-analysed the 5' RACE reads in MiXCR, keeping a single row per CDR3 protein. There are hundreds of thousands of distinct CDR3 sequences in the sample; 58% occur only once, and over 20% lies in the top ten. Sequencing used blood. The receptors stem from a man aged 25 to 40 in good health.

The gene calls are TRBV9 and TRBJ2-5; 8 bases are shared with TRBD2. The end of the DNA fits TRBJ2-7 better, so the J call may be wrong. The CDR3 runs to 15 residues. Looked up from germline, CDR1 is SGDLS and CDR2 is YYNGEE. CDR3 bases: TGTGCCAGCAGCGAGAGCGGGGGATGGTCCTACGAGCAGTACTTC. Its translation is CASSESGGWSYEQYF.

In DNA form, the CDR3 reads TGCGCCAGCAGCCAAGAATACAGGAAAATCACCACCGGGGAGCTGTTTTTT. Translation: CASSQEYRKITTGELFF. This chain uses TRBV4-3 with TRBJ2-2; tentatively, D is TRBD1 (5 bases). V dropped 0 bases and J dropped 4 bases, with 15 bases sitting between them. The CDR3 totals 17 residues. Germline CDR1 and CDR2: LGHNA and YSLEER.